This TCR beta chain originates from a study of shared clonotypes between healthy human individuals. Study-wide background: Every donor yielded three CD4 naive, three CD4 memory, two CD8 naive and one CD8 memory plate. Notes on the study in general: Against clonotypes common to all four donors, non-shared ones had lower generation probabilities.

CD45RO-negative, CCR7-selected cells formed the naive CD8 fraction, which excluded terminally differentiated effector memory CD45RA+ cells. There are 15 residues in the CDR3. Germline V CDR1 and CDR2: SGHVS, FQNEAQ. V was trimmed by 1 base and J by 3 bases, leaving 12 bases between them. Notes on this clone: Its antigen is not known.

Repertoires were generated with immunoSEQ multiplex PCR, while TCRdb's copy carries only in-frame clones and drops some. Among roughly 2.1 million clones listed, around 93% were seen once. This chain joins TRBV7-8 and TRBJ1-1; no clear D gene. This TCR was recovered from a man between 18 and 35 years old in good health. Some clones in this sample may be carry-over from other donors' samples. Sequencing input: naive CD8+ T cells from PBMCs. The CDR3 sequence: CASSLGFGSDTEAFF. The CDR3 DNA sequence: TGTGCCAGCAGCTTAGGTTTTGGGAGTGACACTGAAGCTTTCTTT.